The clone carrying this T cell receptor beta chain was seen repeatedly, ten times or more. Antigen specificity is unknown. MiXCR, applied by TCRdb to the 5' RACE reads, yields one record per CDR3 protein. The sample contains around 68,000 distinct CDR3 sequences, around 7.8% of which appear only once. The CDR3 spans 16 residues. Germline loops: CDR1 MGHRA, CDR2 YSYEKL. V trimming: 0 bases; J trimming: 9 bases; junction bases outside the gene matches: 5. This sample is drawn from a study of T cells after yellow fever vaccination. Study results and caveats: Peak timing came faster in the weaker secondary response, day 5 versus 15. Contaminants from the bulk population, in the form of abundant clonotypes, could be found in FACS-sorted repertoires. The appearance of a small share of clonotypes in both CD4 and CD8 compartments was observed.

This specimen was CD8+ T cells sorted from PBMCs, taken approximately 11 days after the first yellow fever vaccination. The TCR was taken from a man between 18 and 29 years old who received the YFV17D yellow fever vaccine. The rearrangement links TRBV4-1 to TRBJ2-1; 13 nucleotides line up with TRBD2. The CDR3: CASSQDQGLAGPEQFF. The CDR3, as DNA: TGCGCCAGCAGCCAAGATCAGGGACTAGCGGGGCCTGAGCAGTTCTTC.